This record looks at one T cell receptor (beta chain) sequence and its context. What it binds is unknown. Per germline, CDR1 KGHSH and CDR2 LQKENI. Deletions cut 0 bases from V and 4 bases from J, with 10 bases between. The CDR3 spans 15 residues. Measured with immunoSEQ multiplex PCR; TCRdb has only the in-frame clones, and not every one. The sample holds around 30,000 clones, approximately 86% seen once. These data are taken from a study of STAT3 mutations in large granular lymphocyte leukemia. Points from the study as a whole: Every T-cell large granular lymphocyte leukemia patient had at least one immunodominant TCR beta clonotype.

The sequence was collected from a man in his fifties or sixties with T-cell large granular lymphocyte leukemia. Some clones in this sample may be carry-over from other donors' samples. The V and J genes are TRBV18 and TRBJ2-1; perhaps TRBD1 as D (6 bases). Sequencing was done on a sample of peripheral blood mononuclear cells. The CDR3 loop reads CASSPPAGVYNEQFF. CDR3 DNA: TGTGCCAGCTCACCACCGGCAGGGGTGTACAATGAGCAGTTCTTC.